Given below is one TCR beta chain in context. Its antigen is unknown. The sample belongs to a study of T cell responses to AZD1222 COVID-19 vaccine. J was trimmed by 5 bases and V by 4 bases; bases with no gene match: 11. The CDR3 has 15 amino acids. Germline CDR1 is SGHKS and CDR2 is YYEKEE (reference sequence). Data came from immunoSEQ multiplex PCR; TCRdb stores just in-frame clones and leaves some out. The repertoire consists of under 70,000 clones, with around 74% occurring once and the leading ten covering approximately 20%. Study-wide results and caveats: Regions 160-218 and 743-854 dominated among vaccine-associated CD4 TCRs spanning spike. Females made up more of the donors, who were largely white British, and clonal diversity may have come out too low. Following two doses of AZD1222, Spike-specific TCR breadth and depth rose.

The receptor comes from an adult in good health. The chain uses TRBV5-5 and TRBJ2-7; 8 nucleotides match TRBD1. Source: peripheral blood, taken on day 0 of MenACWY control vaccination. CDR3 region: CASSRYRGTIHEQYF. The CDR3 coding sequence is TGTGCCAGCAGCCGATACAGGGGGACCATCCACGAGCAGTACTTC.